A single sample gave rise to the 24 T cell receptor beta chains below, sequenced in a study of cytomegalovirus exposure and HLA in healthy donors. In the PCR, 60 Vbeta and 13 Jbeta primers were used. Libraries were prepared by immunoSEQ multiplex PCR; TCRdb keeps only in-frame clonotypes and omits some of them. Of tens of thousands of clones in the sample, over 40% are singletons; the top ten hold roughly 6.4%. Sequenced: PBMCs. These receptors came from a woman aged 40 to 50 in good health and CMV-seropositive.

The V and J genes are TRBV12-5 and TRBJ2-7; TRBD1 matches 12 bases. The germline CDR1 and CDR2 sequences are LGHNT and FRNRAP. The CDR3 length is 14 residues. The V segment lost 4 bases and the J segment 5 bases; nucleotides outside the gene matches: 3. CDR3 DNA sequence: TGTGCTAGTGGTTGGGGACAGGGGGCTCACGAGCAGTACTTC. It yields the protein CASGWGQGAHEQYF.

This clone came up a few times. The chain joins TRBV30 to TRBJ1-1, with D possibly matching TRBD1 (5 bases). The V gene lost 2 bases and the J gene lost 0 bases, with 7 bases spanning the gap. Germline loops: CDR1 GTSNPN, CDR2 SVGIG (reference sequence). This CDR3 spans 13 amino acids. This chain's CDR3 is CAWSQGLNTEAFF. CDR3 sequence (DNA): TGTGCCTGGAGTCAGGGATTGAACACTGAAGCTTTCTTT.

This clone was counted a few times. The chain combines TRBV7-9 with TRBJ2-5; 9 bases match TRBD2. Germline CDR1 and CDR2: SEHNR and FQNEAQ (reference sequence). This CDR3 comprises 14 residues. V lost 5 bases, J lost 4 bases, and 5 bases stayed unmatched. This chain's CDR3 is CASSPSGGRETQYF. The CDR3 DNA reads as TGTGCCAGCAGCCCCAGCGGGGGGAGAGAGACCCAGTACTTC.

CDR3: CAWRLSGGMGNTIYF. The CDR3 region has the DNA TGTGCCTGGAGGTTGAGCGGGGGAATGGGGAACACCATATATTTT. V gene TRBV30 combines with J gene TRBJ1-3; possible D gene TRBD1, 5 bases. The CDR3 spans 15 residues. The V gene lost 3 bases and the J gene lost 7 bases, with 19 bases spanning the gap. CDR1 and CDR2 from the germline V gene are GTSNPN and SVGIG (reference sequence).

The CDR3 DNA reads as TGTGCCAGCAGCGTGGACTACTCTGGAAACACCATATATTTT. It codes for CASSVDYSGNTIYF. The V and J genes are TRBV7-6 and TRBJ1-3, with unresolved D. The CDR3 contains 14 residues. V shed 5 bases and J shed 0 bases, with 8 bases lying between them. Germline-derived CDR1 and CDR2 are SGHVS and FNYEAQ.

In nucleotides, the CDR3 is TGTGCCAGCAGCTTCGGGGGGGTACCCGATACGCAGTATTTT. It codes for CASSFGGVPDTQYF. The rearrangement uses TRBV5-4 and TRBJ2-3; the match to TRBD2 covers 8 bases. The CDR3 has 14 amino acids. CDR1 is SGHNT, CDR2 YYREEE, per germline (reference sequence). Trimming cost V 2 bases and J 6 bases; bases outside gene matches: 5.

This clone was counted between two and nine times. The chain links TRBV6-5 to TRBJ2-5, with a tentative D call TRBD2 (6 bases). V lost 6 bases, J lost 1 base, and 12 bases lay in between. Germline V gene data show CDR1 as MNHEY and CDR2 as SVGAGI. There are 14 residues in the CDR3. The CDR3 region is CASSLAGRQETQYF. The CDR3 DNA sequence: TGTGCCAGCAGCCTTGCGGGACGCCAAGAGACCCAGTACTTC.

This clone has only a few counts. The chain recombines TRBV28 with TRBJ1-5; TRBD1 might be the D (6 bases). Between the trimmed V and J ends, which lost 2 bases and 0 bases, there was a span of 8 bases. CDR1 and CDR2 (germline): MDHEN, SYDVKM. This CDR3 spans 15 amino acids. The CDR3 protein is CASSLTGYSNQPQHF. CDR3 coding DNA: TGTGCCAGCAGTTTAACAGGGTATAGCAATCAGCCCCAGCATTTT.

This chain links TRBV9 with TRBJ2-2, with D possibly being TRBD2 (6 bases). This CDR3 contains 15 residues. Per the germline V gene, CDR1 is SGDLS and CDR2 is YYNGEE. V was trimmed by 0 bases and J by 4 bases, leaving 10 bases between them. The DNA for the CDR3 is TGTGCCAGCAGCGTAGGGACTACCCCCACCGGGGAGCTGTTTTTT. Encoded protein: CASSVGTTPTGELFF.

The rearrangement links TRBV2 to TRBJ2-2; 13 bases line up with TRBD2. The CDR3 is made up of 16 amino acids. Unmatched junction bases numbered 5, after V lost 6 bases and J lost 4 bases. Germline CDR1 and CDR2: SNHLY and FYNNEI. The CDR3 loop is CASRFGTSGATGELFF. DNA of the CDR3: TGTGCCAGCAGATTCGGGACTAGCGGGGCCACCGGGGAGCTGTTTTTT.

This clone was seen a handful of times. The chain uses TRBV2 and TRBJ2-5, with 7 bases lining up with TRBD1. TRBJ2-7 matches the DNA end more closely, so the J call is doubtful. The CDR3 is made up of 11 amino acids. In germline, CDR1 is SNHLY, CDR2 FYNNEI. Here the CDR3 reads CASSGQGEQYF. In DNA form, the CDR3 reads TGTGCCAGCAGTGGACAGGGCGAGCAGTACTTC.

The chain uses TRBV2 and TRBJ2-7; 7 bases agree with TRBD1. The ends lost 6 bases at V and 0 bases at J; junction bases unmatched: 2. There are 13 residues in the CDR3. Looked up from germline, CDR1 is SNHLY and CDR2 is FYNNEI. The CDR3 coding sequence is TGTGCCAGCAGGAGGGACAGCTCCTACGAGCAGTACTTC. This codes for CASRRDSSYEQYF.

A few counts support this clone. The rearrangement links TRBV5-4 to TRBJ2-2, with TRBD2 matching over 7 bases. Trimming removed 4 bases from V and 1 base from J; junction bases left unmatched: 10. CDR1 SGHNT and CDR2 YYREEE come from the germline V gene (reference sequence). This CDR3 contains 17 residues. The CDR3 is CASSQRGGGGNTGELFF. CDR3 in DNA: TGTGCCAGCAGCCAGCGGGGTGGGGGGGGGAACACCGGGGAGCTGTTTTTT.

The chain is built from TRBV6-4 and TRBJ2-3; TRBD1 might be the D (6 bases). V was shortened by 0 bases and J by 0 bases, with 7 bases between the two germline ends. In germline, CDR1 is MRHNA, CDR2 SNTAGT. The length of the CDR3 is 15 residues. The CDR3 here is CASSDSRGSTDTQYF. For the CDR3, the DNA is TGTGCCAGCAGTGACTCAAGGGGGAGCACAGATACGCAGTATTTT.

This clone showed up just once. The chain is built from TRBV2 and TRBJ2-3; D not certain. With 6 bases removed from V and 5 bases from J, the gap between germline ends came to 6 bases. CDR1 and CDR2 (germline): SNHLY, FYNNEI. The CDR3 totals 11 residues. This CDR3 is CASSVKDTQYF. The CDR3 DNA sequence: TGTGCCAGCAGCGTTAAAGATACGCAGTATTTT.

CDR3 amino acids: CASSVEDSGPITYF. The CDR3 nucleotides read TGTGCCAGCAGCGTAGAGGACAGTGGTCCGATTACGTACTTC. The gene calls are TRBV9 and TRBJ2-4, with D possibly TRBD1 on 6 matching bases. The germline V gene encodes CDR1 SGDLS and CDR2 YYNGEE. V was clipped by 0 bases and J by 15 bases, with 19 bases between them. CDR3 length: 14 residues. Full variable domain (rest looked up from reference TRBV9 and TRBJ2-4): DSGVTQTPKHLITATGQRVTLRCSPRSGDLSVYWYQQSLDQGLQFLIQYYNGEERAKGNILERFSAQQFPDLHSELNLSSLELGDSALYFCASSVEDSGPITYFGAGTRLSVL.

The table lists this clone with a few counts. The chain employs TRBV9 and TRBJ1-5, with 7 positions matching TRBD1. The trim removed 0 bases at V and 4 bases at J, leaving 4 bases unmatched. Looked up from germline, CDR1 is SGDLS and CDR2 is YYNGEE. The CDR3 has 15 amino acids. Written as DNA, the CDR3 is TGTGCCAGCAGCGTAGACGGACAGGAGAATCAGCCCCAGCATTTT. Its translation: CASSVDGQENQPQHF.

The V call is TRBV6-5, the J call TRBJ1-3; D might be TRBD1 (6 bases). The CDR3 runs 15 residues. With 7 bases removed from V and 3 bases from J, the gap between germline ends came to 16 bases. The V gene's germline CDR1 is MNHEY and CDR2 SVGAGI. This chain's CDR3 is CASILQGVSGNTIYF. DNA of the CDR3: TGTGCCAGCATTCTACAGGGTGTAAGTGGAAACACCATATATTTT.

This rearrangement joins TRBV28 to TRBJ2-3; 8 bases align to TRBD1. The CDR3 has 17 amino acids. The ends lost 4 bases at V and 1 base at J; junction bases unmatched: 10. Looked up from germline, CDR1 is MDHEN and CDR2 is SYDVKM. As DNA, the CDR3 is TGTGCCAGCAGTTCCCCAGGAATGGGACAGGGCACAGATACGCAGTATTTT. Its protein product is CASSSPGMGQGTDTQYF.

V and J are TRBV11-2 and TRBJ2-2, with a weak D call TRBD2 (5 bases). Per germline, CDR1 SGHAT and CDR2 FQNNGV. V was pared by 0 bases and J by 6 bases, with 17 bases between. The CDR3 is 17 amino acids. CDR3 sequence (DNA): TGTGCCAGCAGCTTAGATCGGAGTGCCCTCGGGGCCGGGGAGCTGTTTTTT. This sequence encodes CASSLDRSALGAGELFF.

The chain links TRBV5-1 to TRBJ1-1; 9 bases fit TRBD1. With 4 bases clipped from V and 3 bases from J, the junction kept 7 bases outside the gene matches. The CDR3 is 15 residues long. CDR1 is SGHRS, CDR2 YFSETQ, per germline. The CDR3: CASSLSGQGYTEAFF. The CDR3 DNA is TGCGCCAGCAGCCTAAGTGGACAGGGGTACACTGAAGCTTTCTTT.

This chain joins TRBV6-1 and TRBJ2-2; 10 bases are a match to TRBD2. The germline V gene encodes CDR1 MNHNS and CDR2 SASEGT. The CDR3 is 16 residues long. The J segment lost 2 bases and the V segment lost 1 base, leaving 1 base of the junction unmatched. CDR3 DNA sequence: TGTGCCAGCAGTGAAGTAGCGGGGGGCAACACCGGGGAGCTGTTTTTT. Translation gives CASSEVAGGNTGELFF.

The chain employs TRBV7-9 and TRBJ2-5; D possibly corresponds to TRBD1 (6 bases). The CDR3 contains 15 residues. V lost 6 bases and J lost 1, with 15 bases in between. In germline, CDR1 is SEHNR, CDR2 FQNEAQ (reference sequence). CDR3 amino acids: CASRQSGQSQETQYF. DNA for the CDR3: TGTGCCAGCAGGCAATCCGGACAGAGCCAAGAGACCCAGTACTTC.

The genes are TRBV5-1 and TRBJ2-2; 9 bases line up with TRBD1. The germline gives CDR1 SGHRS, CDR2 YFSETQ. This CDR3 is built from 16 residues. V trimming: 3 bases; J trimming: 4 bases; junction bases outside the gene matches: 7. CDR3 sequence reads: CASSSTGGASTGELFF. DNA of the CDR3: TGCGCCAGCAGCTCTACAGGGGGCGCTAGCACCGGGGAGCTGTTTTTT.